This T cell receptor (beta chain) was sequenced in a study of cytomegalovirus exposure and HLA in healthy donors. Background on the study: The study placed around 80% of its roughly 410 genotyped donors in the Caucasian-associated ancestry cluster.

Researchers ran the PCR with 60 Vbeta and 13 Jbeta primers. Some clones are missing from TCRdb's copy, which holds only in-frame ones; the method was immunoSEQ multiplex PCR. The table records about 88,000 clones, approximately 90% of them present only once. Whole-study findings and limits: Across all donors, roughly uniform sequencing depth was an assumption of the presence/absence analyses. Most TCRs appeared rarely, but some public TCRs recurred in many donors. Later on, an analysis showed TCR association rates differing by HLA locus, with DRB1 the most and HLA-C the fewest.

Concerning this clone: What it binds is unknown.

Germline CDR1 is SGHNT and CDR2 is YENEEA. The CDR3 extends over 16 amino acids. V gave up 5 bases and J gave up 0 bases; unmatched junction bases: 7. The TCR originated in a young man in good health and CMV-seronegative. The sequenced sample was PBMCs. This chain joins TRBV11-3 and TRBJ2-1; 7 bases match TRBD1. The DNA for the CDR3 is TGTGCCAGCAGCGAAGGAGACAGGGTCTCCTACAATGAGCAGTTCTTC. Residues: CASSEGDRVSYNEQFF.